A selection of T cell receptor beta chains follows, all from one sample in a study of shared clonotypes between healthy human individuals. The data were produced by immunoSEQ multiplex PCR, yet TCRdb's version contains in-frame clones alone and is incomplete. The sample consists of about 2.4 million clones, more than 80% of them appearing once. Sequencing was performed on naive CD4+ T cells sorted from blood. These receptors were taken from a man between 18 and 29 years old in good health. The CDR3 runs from the conserved cysteine through the conserved F or W. Each record gives: V gene, D gene, clone size, J gene, CDR3 protein, CDR3 DNA. The D gene is left open where the match is weak. Clone size appears in some rows only: once, few, many, or a class for an expanded clone.

TRBV6-6	TRBD1	-	TRBJ1-5	CASADRAFQPQHF	TGTGCCAGCGCAGACAGGGCCTTTCAGCCCCAGCATTTT
TRBV5-8	-	-	TRBJ1-5	CASRPGGSNQPQHF	TGTGCCAGCAGACCCGGGGGCAGCAATCAGCCCCAGCATTTT
TRBV10-3	-	-	TRBJ1-2	CAIMGGTLDYGYTF	TGTGCCATCATGGGCGGAACTTTGGACTATGGCTACACCTTC
TRBV6-5	TRBD1	-	TRBJ2-7	CASTTGGREYF	TGTGCCAGCACGACAGGGGGGCGGGAGTACTTC
TRBV5-4	TRBD1	-	TRBJ1-2	CASSFWDRSYGYTF	TGTGCCAGCAGCTTTTGGGACAGATCCTATGGCTACACCTTC
TRBV5-8	-	-	TRBJ1-5	CASSKQGGSNQPQHF	TGTGCCAGCAGCAAACAGGGAGGAAGCAATCAGCCCCAGCATTTT
TRBV7-7	-	-	TRBJ1-1	CASSLNGGTEAFF	TGTGCTAGCAGCTTAAACGGGGGAACTGAAGCTTTCTTT
TRBV5-1	-	-	TRBJ1-5	CASSVGPGANQPQHF	TGCGCCAGCAGCGTCGGACCCGGTGCCAATCAGCCCCAGCATTTT
TRBV11-2	TRBD2	-	TRBJ2-5	CASSLVVLAGGGETQYF	TGTGCCAGCAGCTTAGTGGTTTTAGCGGGAGGCGGAGAGACCCAGTACTTC
TRBV27	-	-	TRBJ1-1	CASSLYTGRNTEAFF	TGTGCCAGCAGTTTATACACAGGGAGAAACACTGAAGCTTTCTTT
TRBV7-7	-	-	TRBJ2-5	CASTTPGLPRQETQYF	TGTGCTAGCACCACCCCGGGGCTCCCCCGCCAGGAGACCCAGTACTTC
TRBV6-5	TRBD1	-	TRBJ1-4	CASSRTGGEKLFF	TGTGCCAGCAGCCGGACAGGGGGCGAAAAACTGTTTTTT
TRBV28	TRBD2	-	TRBJ2-5	CASRSWLGGSQETQYF	TGTGCCAGCAGATCCTGGCTGGGCGGGAGCCAAGAGACCCAGTACTTC
TRBV6-5	-	once	TRBJ2-7	CASSYRGQGPYEQYF	TGTGCCAGCAGTTACCGGGGCCAAGGCCCCTACGAGCAGTACTTC
TRBV7-2	-	-	TRBJ2-7	CASSLLRGYEQYF	TGTGCCAGCAGCCTCCTCCGCGGGTACGAGCAGTACTTC
TRBV5-1	-	-	TRBJ2-1	CASSLPGPPKTQFF	TGCGCCAGCAGCTTACCGGGACCCCCAAAAACCCAGTTCTTC
TRBV9	TRBD2	-	TRBJ2-2	CASSVGLGLGANTGELFF	TGTGCCAGCAGCGTAGGTCTGGGACTAGGGGCGAACACCGGGGAGCTGTTTTTT
TRBV30	TRBD1	few	TRBJ1-5	CAWSQTGANQPQHF	TGTGCCTGGAGTCAAACAGGGGCAAATCAGCCCCAGCATTTT
TRBV11-2	TRBD1	-	TRBJ2-5	CASSSYWDRNQETQYF	TGTGCCAGCAGCTCCTACTGGGACAGGAACCAAGAGACCCAGTACTTC
TRBV4-1	-	-	TRBJ2-1	CASSQLGINEQFF	TGCGCCAGCAGCCAACTAGGGATCAATGAGCAGTTCTTC
TRBV5-1	-	-	TRBJ2-5	CASSLGRTKGTQYF	TGCGCCAGCAGCTTGGGACGTACCAAAGGTACCCAGTACTTC
TRBV6-1	-	-	TRBJ2-5	CASSEAWALGIETQYF	TGTGCCAGCAGTGAAGCTTGGGCTCTGGGCATAGAGACCCAGTACTTC
TRBV29-1	TRBD2	-	TRBJ2-7	CSVGFGGTGNEQYF	TGCAGCGTTGGTTTCGGGGGGACCGGTAACGAGCAGTACTTC
TRBV4-1	-	-	TRBJ2-3	CASSQGLLITDTQYF	TGCGCCAGCAGCCAGGGGCTACTAATCACAGATACGCAGTATTTT
TRBV5-1	TRBD1	-	TRBJ1-3	CASSLGDRDGNTIYF	TGCGCCAGCAGCTTGGGGGACAGGGACGGAAACACCATATATTTT
TRBV7-9	-	-	TRBJ2-5	CASSRTGTQETQYF	TGTGCCAGCAGCCGTACAGGGACCCAAGAGACCCAGTACTTC
TRBV6-1	-	-	TRBJ2-7	CASQDGHSYEQYF	TGTGCCAGCCAGGACGGCCATTCCTACGAGCAGTACTTC
TRBV11-3	TRBD2	-	TRBJ2-1	CASTAGGEQFF	TGTGCCAGCACCGCGGGAGGTGAGCAGTTCTTC
TRBV7-2	-	-	TRBJ1-4	CASSLDGGGNEKLFF	TGTGCCAGCAGCTTAGACGGTGGGGGTAATGAAAAACTGTTTTTT
TRBV28	-	few	TRBJ1-1	CATRVETEAFF	TGTGCCACCCGGGTGGAAACTGAAGCTTTCTTT
TRBV4-3	TRBD2	once	TRBJ2-7	CASSQGTSAQYEQYF	TGCGCCAGCAGCCAAGGGACTAGCGCCCAATACGAGCAGTACTTC
TRBV18	TRBD1	-	TRBJ2-1	CASSRTGDYNEQFF	TGTGCCAGCTCGAGGACAGGGGACTACAATGAGCAGTTCTTC
TRBV28	-	-	TRBJ1-6	CASSSDIGSPLHF	TGTGCCAGCAGTTCTGACATTGGCTCACCCCTCCACTTT
TRBV19	-	few	TRBJ1-2	CASSIRQINYGYTF	TGTGCCAGTAGTATCCGACAGATAAACTATGGCTACACCTTC
TRBV28	-	-	TRBJ2-1	CASSPLGPDYNEQFF	TGTGCCAGCAGCCCCTTAGGACCCGACTACAATGAGCAGTTCTTC
TRBV6-1	TRBD1	-	TRBJ1-4	CASSESGTGNGEKLFF	TGTGCCAGCAGTGAATCCGGGACAGGGAATGGAGAAAAACTGTTTTTT
TRBV5-1	TRBD2	-	TRBJ2-7	CASSRGTSGTNEQYF	TGCGCCAGCAGCCGAGGGACTAGCGGGACTAACGAGCAGTACTTC
TRBV6-1	TRBD2	-	TRBJ2-7	CASDSGLAGDYEQYF	TGTGCCAGCGACTCGGGACTAGCGGGGGACTACGAGCAGTACTTC
TRBV5-1	TRBD1	once	TRBJ1-3	CASSLGTGAGNTIYF	TGCGCCAGCAGCTTGGGGACAGGGGCTGGAAACACCATATATTTT
TRBV7-8	-	-	TRBJ2-5	CASTPGRTIQETQYF	TGTGCCAGCACCCCGGGACGGACTATCCAAGAGACCCAGTACTTC
TRBV5-4	-	-	TRBJ2-7	CASSGGTDKSYEQYF	TGTGCCAGCAGCGGGGGGACAGACAAATCCTACGAGCAGTACTTC
TRBV4-2	-	-	TRBJ1-6	CASSQEQGSTYNSPLHF	TGTGCCAGCAGCCAAGAACAGGGTAGTACCTATAATTCACCCCTCCACTTT